This T cell receptor beta chain appears in the sequencing data of a study of response to subunit inactivated influenza vaccine. This clonotype was found a few times. Antigen: not known. Germline is not matched at one junction end, which may reflect a read error. The CDR3 contains 13 residues. Germline V gene sequence: CDR1 MDHEN, CDR2 SYDVKM. Overall study findings and caveats: Every seasonal influenza vaccination brings in few new T cells, the authors suggested.

One entry per CDR3 protein results from TCRdb running MiXCR on the RT-PCR reads. The sample shows 650,000 to 800,000 distinct CDR3 sequences, more than 11% of them seen only once. The material sequenced was PBMCs from blood, taken roughly 15 days before vaccination. The rearrangement uses TRBV28 and TRBJ2-1; a weak D match, TRBD1 (6 bases). This clonotype originated in a man between 50 and 59 years old who received an inactivated influenza vaccine. The CDR3 sequence is CASSLSNPPQGIF. CDR3 DNA sequence: TGTGCCAGCAGTTTATCCAACCCCCCCCAGGGGATCTTC.